The sequence of this T cell receptor beta chain was determined in a study of T-cell reconstitution after alpha-beta-depleted transplantation in children. This clonotype came up a few times. Unique molecular identifiers were used to barcode this TCRbeta library. TCRdb recomputed calls from the PCR reads with MiXCR, one row per CDR3 protein. Of about 400,000 distinct CDR3 sequences in the sample, over 20% were seen once. The CDR3 covers 14 residues. V was clipped by 6 bases and J by 4 bases, with 15 bases between them. The receptor's source is a human donor who donated a stem cell graft to a child with acute myeloid leukemia. The sample was PBMCs from the stem cell graft donor, taken from the stem cell graft. The chain carries TRBV12-3 or TRBV12-4 and TRBJ1-2; no definite D call. Here the CDR3 reads CASSPHRARYGYTF. The DNA of the CDR3 is TGTGCCAGCAGCCCCCACAGAGCGCGCTATGGCTACACCTTC.